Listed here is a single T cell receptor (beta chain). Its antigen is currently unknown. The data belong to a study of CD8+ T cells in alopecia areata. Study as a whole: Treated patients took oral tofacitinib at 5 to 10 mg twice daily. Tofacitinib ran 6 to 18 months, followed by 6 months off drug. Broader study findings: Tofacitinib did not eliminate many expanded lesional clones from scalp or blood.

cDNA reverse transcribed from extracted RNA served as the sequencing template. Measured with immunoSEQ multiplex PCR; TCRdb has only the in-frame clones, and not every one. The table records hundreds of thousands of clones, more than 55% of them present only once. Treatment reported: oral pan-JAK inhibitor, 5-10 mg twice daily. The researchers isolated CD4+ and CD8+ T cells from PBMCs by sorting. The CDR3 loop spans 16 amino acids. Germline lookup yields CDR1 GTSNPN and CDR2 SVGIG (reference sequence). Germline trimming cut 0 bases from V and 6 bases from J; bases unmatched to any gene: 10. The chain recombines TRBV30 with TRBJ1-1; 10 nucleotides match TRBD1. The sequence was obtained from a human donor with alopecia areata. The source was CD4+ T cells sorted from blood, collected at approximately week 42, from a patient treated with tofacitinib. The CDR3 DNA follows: TGTGCCTGGAGTGTAAGGGGACAGGGGTCTAGCGCTGAAGCTTTCTTT. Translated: CAWSVRGQGSSAEAFF.